The following is a T cell receptor beta chain sequence with its context. There is no known antigen for this receptor. No quality values exist for individual bases; no much larger clone is one base distant. The sample belongs to a study of T cell responses to AZD1222 COVID-19 vaccine (TCRdb year 2021). Concerning the study at large: AZD1222 recipients with second doses at about 4 weeks or about 12 weeks were pooled, because spike-specific TCR depth and breadth did not differ between schedules. TCR sequencing was performed for over 230 trial participants, of whom about 200 were given two doses of AZD1222 and about 25 were given two doses of MenACWY control vaccine. Enrollment into the trials was organized by age into subgroups of 18-55, 56-69 and 70-plus years, and those subgroups contained roughly 160, 29 and 62 TCR-sequenced participants, respectively.

From the cysteine up to the phenylalanine, the CDR3 has a length of 15 residues. Only the CDR3 portion is preserved as DNA: 45 bases, with reading frame beginning at the first base. The germline V gene supplies CDR1 MNHEY and CDR2 SVGAGI. V ends up 5 bases short and J 4 bases short, with an unmatched junction base count of 9. The CDR3 regions of human TCRbeta chains were subjected to immunosequencing. The source study handled its data this way. TCRs in the repertoires were compared against a reference library of SARS-CoV-2-specific TCRs that had been generated with the MIRA antigen-specificity platform. Breadth meant the fraction of unique TCRs that were SARS-CoV-2-associated, whereas depth meant the fraction of total T cells that were SARS-CoV-2-associated. Using the MIRA data, each spike-specific TCR was assigned both to the spike region to which the TCR was reactive and to a CD4 or CD8 class. Log10-transformed breadth and depth values were compared by one-way ANOVA with Sidak's multiple comparisons tests. TCRdb limited this immuneACCESS table to in-frame rearrangements with V and J called. A share of clones is missing; checked studies link under half to unresolved V genes, and the rest is unexplained. V, J and clone size are taken as reported in that table, and D and trimming were inferred from the DNA itself. Within this sample are about 99,000 clones, with approximately 90% of them counted one time only. The ten largest make up 18% of the sample.

Summary of the overall study and its limitations: CD4 TCRs associated with the vaccine covered the entire spike protein, and the dominant responses were in regions 160-218 and 743-854. In the small 56-69-year group, the increase in depth fell short of significance, most likely because of low power. Epitopes outside the regions mutated in the B.1.351 and B.1.1.7 variants were reportedly recognized by nearly half of the unique spike-specific TCRs. Most participants were white British and females outnumbered males, and the authors suggested that clonal diversity may have been underestimated. After two AZD1222 doses, both the breadth and the depth of spike-specific TCRs were significantly higher than at day 0 and than in MenACWY recipients. Conclusions about previously exposed vaccinees were limited because only a handful of AZD1222 recipients were SARS-CoV-2 seropositive at baseline. Because no day 14 peak-response samples were available, the repertoires could be characterized only after the peak T cell response.

The time point label corresponds to: baseline before first vaccination. Vaccinee samples were obtained from the UK trials COV001 and COV002, which included a single-blind randomized controlled phase 2/3 trial of AZD1222 (ChAdOx1 nCoV-19) in healthy adults. For TCRbeta chain sequencing, PBMC samples were collected from trial participants at day 0 and at day 28 after the second dose. The chain uses TRBV6-5 and TRBJ2-3; 7 bases in the junction line up with TRBD1. Sequences were derived from peripheral blood, sampled on day 0 of AZD1222 vaccination. The receptor comes from an adult in good health. The CDR3 protein: CASSTQGGASDTQYF. The sequenced DNA: TGTGCCAGCAGTACGCAAGGGGGCGCCTCAGATACGCAGTATTTT.